The 25 T cell receptor beta chains below come from one sample, sequenced in a study of blood T cell repertoires in COVID-19. The repertoire was sequenced with immunoSEQ multiplex PCR; TCRdb's copy has only in-frame clones and lacks some. The table records about 25,000 clones, 89% of them present only once. Sequencing was carried out using peripheral blood. The receptor source for this set is a human donor in a cohort sampled during active COVID-19.

This clone was detected a few times. The V call is TRBV6-4, the J call TRBJ1-6; D is unclear. This CDR3 comprises 14 residues. Germline-derived CDR1 and CDR2 are MRHNA and SNTAGT. The V and J ends lost 3 bases and 10 bases respectively, with 13 bases between them. The CDR3, as DNA: TGTGCCAGCAGTGAGGTCGGTCGAGGATCACCCCTCCACTTT. It is translated as CASSEVGRGSPLHF.

This clone was found once. V is TRBV6-5 and J is TRBJ2-1; 11 bases are a match to TRBD2. CDR1 and CDR2 (germline): MNHEY, SVGAGI. CDR3 length: 15 residues. The trim removed 7 bases at V and 7 bases at J, leaving 9 bases unmatched. CDR3 sequence reads: CASIRLAGGQNEQFF. The CDR3 DNA follows: TGTGCCAGCATCCGATTAGCGGGGGGGCAGAATGAGCAGTTCTTC.

CDR3 protein: CASSQDPAGRDTQYF. CDR3 nucleotide sequence: TGTGCCAGCAGCCAAGATCCTGCGGGTAGAGATACGCAGTATTTT. The chain uses TRBV3-1 (or the pseudogene TRBV3-2) and TRBJ2-3; D possibly corresponds to TRBD2 (5 bases). The CDR3 extends over 15 amino acids. V lost 0 bases and J 5 bases, leaving 12 bases between the germline ends. Germline assignment: CDR1 LGHDT and CDR2 YNNKEL (reference sequence).

The V and J genes are TRBV3-1 (or the pseudogene TRBV3-2) and TRBJ2-7; D not certain. CDR1 is LGHDT and CDR2 is YNNKEL in the germline V gene (reference sequence). V dropped 0 bases and J dropped 3 bases, with 9 bases sitting between them. The CDR3 contains 14 residues. CDR3 sequence (DNA): TGTGCCAGCAGCCAAGAGCGAACCTTCTACGAGCAGTACTTC. It codes for CASSQERTFYEQYF.

J is TRBJ2-7 and V is TRBV5-5; tentative D call: TRBD1 (6 bases). The length of the CDR3 is 15 residues. The V end lost 0 bases, the J end lost 2 bases, and 12 bases lay between the germline ends. From germline, CDR1 is SGHKS and CDR2 YYEKEE (reference sequence). The CDR3 sequence: CASSLGGPLAYEQYF. The CDR3 bases are TGTGCCAGCAGCTTGGGGGGGCCCCTGGCCTACGAGCAGTACTTC.

The rearrangement links TRBV4-2 to TRBJ2-7, with 8 bases that match TRBD2. CDR3 length: 16 residues. CDR1 and CDR2 from the germline V gene are LGHNA and YNFKEQ. J lost 3 bases, V lost 0 bases, and 7 bases had no gene match. This chain's CDR3 is CASSQELGSGDYEQYF. DNA of the CDR3: TGTGCCAGCAGCCAAGAGCTTGGTAGCGGGGACTACGAGCAGTACTTC.

The chain employs TRBV19 and TRBJ1-6, with TRBD1 matching over 9 bases. V dropped 5 bases and J dropped 11; count of bases not matched to a gene: 10. The germline V gene has CDR1 LNHDA and CDR2 SQIVND (reference sequence). The CDR3 runs 15 residues. The DNA for the CDR3 is TGTGCCAGTAGTCCCAGGACAGGGGTTATGACACCCCTCCACTTT. Its translation is CASSPRTGVMTPLHF.

The chain has TRBV5-1 and TRBJ1-3; 7 nucleotides match TRBD1. Per the germline V gene, CDR1 is SGHRS and CDR2 is YFSETQ. The V gene end was trimmed by 0 bases and the J gene end by 2 bases; junction bases not matched to a gene: 5. This CDR3 comprises 16 residues. The CDR3 here is CASSLGAGTAGNTIYF. CDR3 in DNA: TGCGCCAGCAGCTTGGGAGCCGGGACAGCTGGAAACACCATATATTTT.

The rearrangement joins TRBV6-2 or TRBV6-3 to TRBJ1-2, with D possibly TRBD1 on 5 matching bases. This CDR3 region has 13 residues. With 5 bases removed from V and 7 bases from J, the gap between germline ends came to 14 bases. CDR1 is MNHEY, CDR2 SVGEGT, per germline. The CDR3 coding sequence is TGTGCCAGCAGTCCCAACCCAGGGTTTGGCTACACCTTC. It encodes CASSPNPGFGYTF.

The rearrangement joins TRBV30 to TRBJ2-2; 10 bases map to TRBD2. Trimming at V came to 3 bases and at J to 5 bases, leaving 3 bases not matched to a gene. Per the germline V gene, CDR1 is GTSNPN and CDR2 is SVGIG (reference sequence). The CDR3 is made up of 14 amino acids. In DNA form, the CDR3 reads TGTGCCTGGAGGGAACTAGCGGGGACCGGGGAGCTGTTTTTT. Translated: CAWRELAGTGELFF.

The rearrangement uses TRBV12-3 or TRBV12-4 and TRBJ1-5; the D gene is possibly TRBD1 (5 bases). The CDR3 is made up of 13 amino acids. The V end was cut by 8 bases, the J end by 4 bases, with 12 bases between. CDR3 DNA sequence: TGTGCCAGCTCACAGGTAAAGAATCAGCCCCAGCATTTT. This sequence encodes CASSQVKNQPQHF.

The rearrangement joins TRBV7-2 to TRBJ1-2, with 7 bases matching TRBD1. The CDR3 is 14 amino acids. The germline CDR1 and CDR2 sequences are SGHTA and FQGNSA. V gave up 0 bases and J gave up 5 bases; unmatched junction bases: 3. The CDR3 nucleotides are TGTGCCAGCAGCTTAGCGCAGGGGGGTTATGGCTACACCTTC. This encodes CASSLAQGGYGYTF. Looking up the rest from reference TRBV7-2 and TRBJ1-2 gives the full variable domain: GAGVSQSPSNKVTEKGKDVELRCDPISGHTALYWYRQSLGQGLEFLIYFQGNSAPDKSGLPSDRFSAERTGGSVSTLTIQRTQQEDSAVYLCASSLAQGGYGYTFGSGTRLTVV.

V and J are TRBV24-1 and TRBJ1-2; D gene unclear. Looked up from germline, CDR1 is KGHDR and CDR2 is SFDVKD. The CDR3 spans 19 residues. Trimming cost V 6 bases and J 4 bases, with 29 bases left between them. CDR3 amino acids: CATSCRWRQYILLSYGYTF. CDR3 DNA sequence: TGTGCCACCAGTTGCCGTTGGAGGCAGTATATTCTCTTAAGCTATGGCTACACCTTC.

The chain employs TRBV7-2 and TRBJ1-6; possibly TRBD1 for D (6 bases). Trimming stripped 1 base from V and 10 bases from J, with 14 bases between. CDR1 and CDR2 (germline): SGHTA, FQGNSA. The CDR3 is made up of 15 amino acids. CDR3 amino acids: CASSLVGRGESPLHF. CDR3 nucleotides: TGTGCCAGCAGCTTAGTTGGCAGGGGTGAGTCACCCCTCCACTTT. Full variable domain (missing parts from reference TRBV7-2 and TRBJ1-6): GAGVSQSPSNKVTEKGKDVELRCDPISGHTALYWYRQSLGQGLEFLIYFQGNSAPDKSGLPSDRFSAERTGGSVSTLTIQRTQQEDSAVYLCASSLVGRGESPLHFGNGTRLTVT.

The chain employs TRBV29-1 and TRBJ1-6; 9 bases are shared with TRBD1. CDR3 length equals 13 residues. CDR1 SQVTM and CDR2 ANQGSEA come from the germline V gene. J was trimmed by 10 bases and V by 4 bases; bases with no gene match: 5. The CDR3 nucleotides read TGCAGCGTTGGCCGGGACAGGGAATCACCCCTCCACTTT. Translation gives CSVGRDRESPLHF.

DNA for the CDR3: TGTGCCAGTAGTTCCAGCGGACAGCAAGGCACAGATACGCAGTATTTT. It codes for CASSSSGQQGTDTQYF. The V and J genes are TRBV19 and TRBJ2-3; D might be TRBD1 (6 bases). The V end lost 5 bases, the J end lost 1 base, and 16 bases lay between the germline ends. This CDR3 has 16 residues. Germline values: CDR1 LNHDA, CDR2 SQIVND (reference sequence).

The J gene is TRBJ2-7, the V gene TRBV15; 10 nucleotides match TRBD1. The CDR3 totals 14 residues. V lost 1 base, J lost 6 bases, and 3 bases stayed unmatched. Germline assignment: CDR1 LNHNV and CDR2 YYDKDF (reference sequence). The CDR3 bases are TGTGCCACCAGCAGAGTGGGACAGGGGCGCGAGCAGTACTTC. It translates to CATSRVGQGREQYF.

The chain carries TRBV27 and TRBJ2-7; D unresolved. CDR3 length: 14 amino acids. V gave up 6 bases and J gave up 0 bases, with 12 bases separating them. CDR1 and CDR2 from the germline V gene are MNHEY and SMNVEV (reference sequence). In DNA, the CDR3 is TGTGCCAGCAGGCTTGTCCGTAGCTCCTACGAGCAGTACTTC. Translated: CASRLVRSSYEQYF.

The chain joins TRBV12-3 or TRBV12-4 to TRBJ1-6; the D gene is possibly TRBD1 (6 bases). Trimming took 3 bases from V and 13 from J, leaving 13 bases between them. This CDR3 comprises 13 residues. CDR3 sequence reads: CASSFIERGPLHF. CDR3 coding DNA: TGTGCCAGCAGTTTTATCGAAAGGGGGCCCCTCCACTTT.

This sequence joins TRBV6-5 and TRBJ2-7; 8 nucleotides align to TRBD1. This CDR3 comprises 12 residues. V was clipped by 7 bases and J by 3 bases; unmatched bases: 2. Per the germline V gene, CDR1 is MNHEY and CDR2 is SVGAGI. CDR3 bases: TGTGCCAGCATGACAGGGGTCTACGAGCAGTACTTC. Amino acids: CASMTGVYEQYF.

The rearrangement links TRBV6-5 to TRBJ2-3; 10 bases line up with TRBD2. With 0 bases clipped from V and 5 bases from J, the junction kept 2 bases outside the gene matches. This CDR3 region has 15 residues. Germline V gives CDR1 MNHEY, CDR2 SVGAGI. CDR3 bases: TGTGCCAGCAGTTACTCATGGACTAGCGGAGATACGCAGTATTTT. Its translation: CASSYSWTSGDTQYF.

This clone was seen a handful of times. The chain has TRBV18 and TRBJ1-5; possible D gene TRBD1, 6 bases. The CDR3 sequence is 14 residues long. V lost 4 bases and J lost 7, with 14 bases in between. Germline lookup yields CDR1 KGHSH and CDR2 LQKENI. Here the CDR3 reads CASSQIQGPQPQHF. The DNA for the CDR3 is TGTGCCAGCTCACAAATACAGGGCCCCCAGCCCCAGCATTTT.

Written as DNA, the CDR3 is TGTGCCAGCTGCAGGACAGGGAGCCACGAGACCCAGTACTTC. Residues: CASCRTGSHETQYF. The gene calls are TRBV5-6 and TRBJ2-5; TRBD1 agrees at 8 bases. This CDR3 region has 14 residues. The V segment lost 7 bases and the J segment 5 bases; nucleotides outside the gene matches: 10. Germline V gene sequence: CDR1 SGHDT, CDR2 YYEEEE.

The V call is TRBV7-9, the J call TRBJ1-2; D is perhaps TRBD1 (5 bases). Germline V gene data show CDR1 as SEHNR and CDR2 as FQNEAQ (reference sequence). The CDR3 contains 16 residues. Trimming left V 6 bases short and J 6 bases short, with 23 bases between. The CDR3 loop is CASSLISGLQANGYTF. CDR3 sequence (DNA): TGTGCCAGCAGTTTAATCTCGGGACTGCAGGCGAATGGCTACACCTTC.

J is TRBJ1-1 and V is TRBV6-7, with D maybe TRBD1 (5 bases). TRBV6-7 counts as an open reading frame of uncertain function. The length of the CDR3 is 17 residues. Trimming cost V 2 bases and J 5 bases, with 21 bases left between them. CDR3 loop: CASSYSLHQGWGTEAFF. CDR3 coding DNA: TGTGCCAGCAGTTACAGTCTCCATCAGGGTTGGGGAACTGAAGCTTTCTTT.